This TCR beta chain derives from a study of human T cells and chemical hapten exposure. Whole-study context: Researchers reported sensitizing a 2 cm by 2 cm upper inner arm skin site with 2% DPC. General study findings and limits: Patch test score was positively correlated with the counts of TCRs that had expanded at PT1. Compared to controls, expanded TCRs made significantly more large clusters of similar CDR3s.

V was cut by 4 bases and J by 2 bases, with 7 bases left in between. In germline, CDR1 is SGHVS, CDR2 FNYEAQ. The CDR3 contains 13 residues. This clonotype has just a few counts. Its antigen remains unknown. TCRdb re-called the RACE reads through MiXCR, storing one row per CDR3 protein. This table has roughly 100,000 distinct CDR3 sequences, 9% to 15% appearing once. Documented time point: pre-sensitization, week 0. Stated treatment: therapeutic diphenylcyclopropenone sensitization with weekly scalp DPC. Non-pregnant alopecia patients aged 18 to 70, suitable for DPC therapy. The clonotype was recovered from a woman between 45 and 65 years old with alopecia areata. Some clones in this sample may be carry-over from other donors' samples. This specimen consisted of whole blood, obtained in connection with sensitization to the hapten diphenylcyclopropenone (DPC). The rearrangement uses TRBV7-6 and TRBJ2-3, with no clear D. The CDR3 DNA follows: TGTGCCAGCAGCTCTGGCAACACAGATACGCAGTATTTT. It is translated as CASSSGNTDTQYF. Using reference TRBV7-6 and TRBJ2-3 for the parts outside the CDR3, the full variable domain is GAGVSQSPRYKVTKRGQDVALRCDPISGHVSLYWYRQALGQGPEFLTYFNYEAQQDKSGLPNDRFSAERPEGSISTLTIQRTEQRDSAMYRCASSSGNTDTQYFGPGTRLTVL.